This paragraph reports one T cell receptor (beta chain). Its antigen is still unknown. This sample is drawn from a study of cytomegalovirus exposure and HLA in healthy donors. Across the study: There were 117 million unique TCR beta sequences, drawn from approximately 180 million T cells, in an earlier analysis. Study-wide results and caveats: As a later analysis revealed, most CMV-associated TCR beta chains appeared HLA-restricted. The authors excluded some V segments, including TRBV6-2 and TRBV6-3, as indistinguishable. Differences between HLA loci emerged in a later analysis of TCR association rates, with DRB1 most and HLA-C fewest.

The PCR contained 60 Vbeta and 13 Jbeta primers. Some clones are missing from TCRdb's copy, which holds only in-frame ones; the method was immunoSEQ multiplex PCR. The sample has 150,000 to 200,000 clones; roughly 80% are singletons. Trimming took 6 bases from V and 0 from J, leaving 9 bases between them. The V gene's germline CDR1 is MDHEN and CDR2 SYDVKM. The CDR3 runs 14 residues. The source material was PBMCs. V and J are TRBV28 and TRBJ2-4, with D maybe TRBD1 (6 bases). The source of this sequence is a woman aged 45-65 years in good health and CMV-seronegative. CDR3 in DNA: TGTGCCAGCAGCCTACAGGGAGCCAAAAACATTCAGTACTTC. Translated: CASSLQGAKNIQYF.